These 17 T cell receptor beta chains were sequenced from one sample in a study of shared clonotypes between healthy human individuals. Clones were sequenced by immunoSEQ multiplex PCR, and TCRdb holds only the in-frame ones, with some missing. The profile shows roughly 1.5 million clones, nearly 99% of them singletons. The sample comprised naive CD4+ T cells sorted from blood. The subset was: CD45RA+ positively selected. These receptors were collected from a man between 25 and 39 years old in good health.

The V and J genes are TRBV4-1 and TRBJ2-3, with D uncertain. CDR3 length: 13 residues. Trimming cost V 1 base and J 4 bases, with 6 bases left between them. Looked up from germline, CDR1 is MGHRA and CDR2 is YSYEKL. CDR3 loop: CASSQGDADTQYF. In nucleotides, the CDR3 is TGCGCCAGCAGCCAAGGGGATGCAGATACGCAGTATTTT.

CDR3 bases: TGCGCCAGCAGCCGCAACAATGAGCAGTTCTTC. Its translation: CASSRNNEQFF. The rearrangement links TRBV4-3 to TRBJ2-1; D is ambiguous. V was shortened by 4 bases and J by 5 bases, with 3 bases between the two germline ends. This CDR3 is built from 11 residues. Germline V gene lookup returns CDR1 LGHNA and CDR2 YSLEER.

The V and J genes are TRBV5-1 and TRBJ1-4; D is perhaps TRBD1 (5 bases). V was shortened by 4 bases and J by 8 bases, with 18 bases between the two germline ends. CDR1 is SGHRS and CDR2 is YFSETQ in the germline V gene. The CDR3 runs to 15 residues. The CDR3 here is CASSGGQGAYEKLFF. In DNA form, the CDR3 reads TGCGCCAGCAGCGGAGGGCAGGGCGCCTACGAAAAACTGTTTTTT.

The rearrangement joins TRBV7-6 to TRBJ2-7; D not certain. The CDR3 has 15 residues. V was cut by 4 bases and J by 3 bases, with 16 bases left in between. Germline V gene sequence: CDR1 SGHVS, CDR2 FNYEAQ. CDR3 protein: CASSSLYSRDYEQYF. The CDR3 coding sequence is TGTGCCAGCAGCTCCCTATACTCGAGAGACTACGAGCAGTACTTC.

This rearrangement joins TRBV5-6 to TRBJ2-7, with 8 bases fitting TRBD1. Unmatched junction bases numbered 6, after V lost 4 bases and J lost 6 bases. Germline V gene sequence: CDR1 SGHDT, CDR2 YYEEEE. The CDR3 covers 13 residues. For the CDR3, the DNA is TGTGCCAGCAGCGCCGTCGACAGGGGCGAGCAGTACTTC. Its protein product is CASSAVDRGEQYF.

The gene calls are TRBV18 and TRBJ2-3, with TRBD1 matching 10 bases. Germline CDR1 reads KGHSH; CDR2 reads LQKENI. J lost 4 bases, V lost 4 bases, and 11 bases had no gene match. This CDR3 contains 17 residues. CDR3 nucleotides: TGTGCCAGCTCACTTTACCGACCGGGACAGGGGTCAGATACGCAGTATTTT. Its translation: CASSLYRPGQGSDTQYF.

V is TRBV6-1 and J is TRBJ1-1; no definite D call. Germline V CDR1 and CDR2: MNHNS, SASEGT. V was trimmed by 4 bases and J by 0 bases, leaving 9 bases between them. The CDR3 is made up of 14 amino acids. In DNA form, the CDR3 reads TGTGCCAGCAGTGTGGCAAGGATGAACACTGAAGCTTTCTTT. Its protein product is CASSVARMNTEAFF.

The chain is built from TRBV7-2 and TRBJ2-5; 9 positions agree with TRBD1. V lost 2 bases to trimming and J lost 5 bases; unmatched junction nucleotides: 6. The CDR3 spans 15 residues. Germline values: CDR1 SGHTA, CDR2 FQGNSA. The CDR3 DNA reads as TGTGCCAGCAGCTTATTGGGACAGGGCGGCGAGACCCAGTACTTC. The encoded protein is CASSLLGQGGETQYF.

As regards this clone: Other DNA sequences from this sample encode an identical CDR3 as well. The chain has TRBV18 and TRBJ2-3; D is ambiguous. Germline values: CDR1 KGHSH, CDR2 LQKENI. This CDR3 region has 12 residues. V was pared by 6 bases and J by 5 bases, with 9 bases between. CDR3 in amino acids: CASSPLGDTQYF. The CDR3 bases are TGTGCCAGCTCGCCCTTGGGAGATACGCAGTATTTT. Together with reference TRBV18 and TRBJ2-3, the CDR3 gives the full variable domain: NAGVMQNPRHLVRRRGQEARLRCSPMKGHSHVYWYRQLPEEGLKFMVYLQKENIIDESGMPKERFSAEFPKEGPSILRIQQVVRGDSAAYFCASSPLGDTQYFGPGTRLTVL.

The chain uses TRBV18 and TRBJ1-1, with TRBD1 matching over 8 bases. The CDR3 has 16 residues. The V segment lost 0 bases and the J segment 1 base; nucleotides outside the gene matches: 4. CDR1 is KGHSH, CDR2 LQKENI, per germline. The CDR3 DNA sequence: TGTGCCAGCTCACCACCGGGCAGGGGGCCGAACACTGAAGCTTTCTTT. Protein product: CASSPPGRGPNTEAFF.

This clone appeared a single time. The genes are TRBV4-3 and TRBJ2-3, with D maybe TRBD2 (6 bases). The CDR3 is 17 amino acids. V shed 1 base and J shed 1 base, with 15 bases lying between them. CDR1 and CDR2 (germline): LGHNA, YSLEER. The CDR3 here is CASSQVPPGLGTDTQYF. The CDR3 region has the DNA TGCGCCAGCAGCCAAGTGCCCCCGGGACTGGGCACAGATACGCAGTATTTT.

The genes are TRBV6-5 and TRBJ2-7; TRBD2 agrees at 7 bases. V lost 8 bases to trimming and J lost 0 bases; unmatched junction nucleotides: 7. Germline V gene data show CDR1 as MNHEY and CDR2 as SVGAGI. This CDR3 region has 14 residues. In DNA form, the CDR3 reads TGTGCCAGCGCGGTAGCGGGCATCTCCTACGAGCAGTACTTC. Translating gives CASAVAGISYEQYF.

Worth noting for this clone: The same CDR3 arises from other DNA sequences in this sample as well. CDR3 in DNA: TGTGCCAGCAGCTTGGGGGGCACAGATACGCAGTATTTT. Amino acid sequence: CASSLGGTDTQYF. The chain recombines TRBV7-7 with TRBJ2-3, with D perhaps given as TRBD1 or TRBD2 (5 bases each). The V and J ends lost 3 bases and 1 base respectively, with 5 bases between them. The CDR3 length is 13 residues. Germline CDR1 reads SSHAT; CDR2 reads FNYEAQ (reference sequence).

The V and J genes are TRBV7-2 and TRBJ1-2, with D perhaps matching TRBD1 (5 bases). CDR3 length: 15 amino acids. Trimming stripped 5 bases from V and 3 bases from J, with 16 bases between. Germline V lookup: CDR1 SGHTA, CDR2 FQGNSA. The CDR3 DNA reads as TGTGCCAGCAGCCCCAGACAGACGCTAGACTATGGCTACACCTTC. It encodes CASSPRQTLDYGYTF.

This chain links TRBV6-1 with TRBJ2-7; the match to TRBD2 covers 10 bases. Germline loops: CDR1 MNHNS, CDR2 SASEGT. The trim removed 4 bases at V and 5 bases at J, leaving 8 bases unmatched. The CDR3 has 15 residues. CDR3 in amino acids: CASSGLAGVRDEQYF. As DNA, the CDR3 is TGTGCCAGCAGTGGGCTAGCGGGAGTACGGGACGAGCAGTACTTC.

J is TRBJ1-5 and V is TRBV19; no clear D gene. This CDR3 is 15 amino acids long. V lost 5 bases and J lost 5, with 16 bases in between. CDR1 is LNHDA, CDR2 SQIVND, per germline (reference sequence). CDR3 nucleotide sequence: TGTGCCAGTAGTCCCGGGCAGGCCCCCTATCAGCCCCAGCATTTT. Translated: CASSPGQAPYQPQHF.

The genes are TRBV15 and TRBJ2-7; 8 nucleotides match TRBD1. The CDR3 has 16 residues. The germline gives CDR1 LNHNV, CDR2 YYDKDF (reference sequence). With 3 bases clipped from V and 3 bases from J, the junction kept 10 bases outside the gene matches. This CDR3 is CATSRGDRGENYEQYF. CDR3 coding DNA: TGTGCCACCAGCAGGGGAGACAGGGGAGAAAACTACGAGCAGTACTTC.